This TCR beta chain was found in a study of T cell responses to AZD1222 COVID-19 vaccine. Points from the study as a whole: Clonal diversity was possibly underestimated, and white British individuals and females predominated among donors.

Profiled with immunoSEQ multiplex PCR; TCRdb holds only in-frame clones, not every one. The sample gives roughly 130,000 clones, roughly 93% of which show up once; around 1.7% is in the top ten. V lost 4 bases and J 0 bases, leaving 19 bases between the germline ends. The length of the CDR3 is 18 residues. From germline, CDR1 is MNHNS and CDR2 SASEGT. About this clone: Its antigen is undetermined.

The V gene is TRBV6-1, the J gene TRBJ1-3, with a possible D match to TRBD1 (6 bases). The TCR originated in an adult in good health. The sample was peripheral blood, taken on day 0 of AZD1222 vaccination. The CDR3 is CASSAMTGAHTSGNTIYF. The CDR3 DNA follows: TGTGCCAGCAGTGCTATGACAGGAGCTCATACCTCTGGAAACACCATATATTTT.